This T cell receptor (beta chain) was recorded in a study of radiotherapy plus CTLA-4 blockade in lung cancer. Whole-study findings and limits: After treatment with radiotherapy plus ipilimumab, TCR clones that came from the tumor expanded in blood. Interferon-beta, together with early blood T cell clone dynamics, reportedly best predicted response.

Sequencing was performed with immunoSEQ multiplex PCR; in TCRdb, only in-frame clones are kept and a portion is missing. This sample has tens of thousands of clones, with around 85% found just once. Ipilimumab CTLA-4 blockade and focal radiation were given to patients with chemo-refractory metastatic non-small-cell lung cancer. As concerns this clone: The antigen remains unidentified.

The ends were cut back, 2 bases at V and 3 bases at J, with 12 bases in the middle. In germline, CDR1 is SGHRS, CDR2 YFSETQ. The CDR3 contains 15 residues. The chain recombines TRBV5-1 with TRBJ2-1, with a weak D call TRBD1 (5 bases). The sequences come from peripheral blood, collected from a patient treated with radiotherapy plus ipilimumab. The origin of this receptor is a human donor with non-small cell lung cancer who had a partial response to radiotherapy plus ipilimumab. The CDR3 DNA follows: TGCGCCAGCAGCTTTTCCTACGACAGCTACAATGAGCAGTTCTTC. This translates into CASSFSYDSYNEQFF.